This T cell receptor (beta chain) originates from a study of T-cell reconstitution after alpha-beta-depleted transplantation in children. Losses at the gene ends were 3 bases for V and 5 bases for J; bases not matched to a gene: 18. CDR1 and CDR2 from the germline V gene are LGHNA and YNFKEQ. This CDR3 contains 20 residues. A library of TCRbeta sequences, prepared with unique molecular identifiers, was generated. Via MiXCR, TCRdb re-called the PCR reads, giving one row per CDR3 protein. The sample gives hundreds of thousands of distinct CDR3 sequences, about 15% of which show up once; 0.9% to 1.2% is in the top ten.

This specimen was PBMCs from the stem cell graft donor, taken from the stem cell graft. This TCR was recovered from a human donor who donated a stem cell graft to a child with acute myeloid leukemia. This chain uses TRBV4-2 with TRBJ2-1; 11 bases line up with TRBD2. In DNA form, the CDR3 reads TGTGCCAGCAGCCAGGACGGATCGCTAGCGGGGGGCCCGAAGGACAATGAGCAGTTCTTC. The encoded protein is CASSQDGSLAGGPKDNEQFF.